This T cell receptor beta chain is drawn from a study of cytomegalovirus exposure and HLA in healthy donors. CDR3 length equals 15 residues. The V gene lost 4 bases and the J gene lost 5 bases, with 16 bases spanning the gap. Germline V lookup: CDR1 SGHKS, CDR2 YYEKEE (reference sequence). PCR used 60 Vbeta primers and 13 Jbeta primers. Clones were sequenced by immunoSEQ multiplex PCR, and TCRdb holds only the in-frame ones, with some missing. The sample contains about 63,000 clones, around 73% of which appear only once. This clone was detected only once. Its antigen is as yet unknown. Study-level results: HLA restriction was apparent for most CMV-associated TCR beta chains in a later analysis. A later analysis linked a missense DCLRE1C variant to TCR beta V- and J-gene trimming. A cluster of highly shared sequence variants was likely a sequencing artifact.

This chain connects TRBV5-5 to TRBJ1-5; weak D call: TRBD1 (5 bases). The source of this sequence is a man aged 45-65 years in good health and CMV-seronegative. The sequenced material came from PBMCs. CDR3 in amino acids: CASSTSPSGDQPQHF. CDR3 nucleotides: TGTGCCAGCAGCACAAGTCCGTCGGGGGATCAGCCCCAGCATTTT.